Following are 14 T cell receptor beta chains from one sample sequenced in a study of blood T cells in healthy people across ages. Then a second PCR, running about 6 to 12 cycles, was carried out with a sample-barcoded 5' primer and a J-beta primer mix. Using its own MiXCR run on the 5' RACE reads, TCRdb lists one record per CDR3 protein. Of about 800,000 distinct CDR3 sequences listed, more than 20% are singletons. This sample also appeared in a second study, on T cells of mothers and their children.

Sequenced: blood. The receptors stem from a boy younger than 18 in good health.

This clonotype was detected a few times. One junction end disagrees with the germline gene, perhaps due to a read error. This chain uses TRBV2 with TRBJ1-5; 11 bases are a match to TRBD1. In germline, CDR1 is SNHLY, CDR2 FYNNEI. This CDR3 comprises 15 residues. Written as DNA, the CDR3 is TGTGCCAACAGTGAGGACAGGGGGCTCGATCAGCCCCAGCATTTT. Residues: CANSEDRGLDQPQHF.

The chain uses TRBV7-9 and TRBJ2-3, with TRBD2 matching 9 bases. In germline, CDR1 is SEHNR, CDR2 FQNEAQ (reference sequence). This CDR3 spans 12 amino acids. The trim removed 3 bases at V and 11 bases at J, leaving 3 bases unmatched. This CDR3 reads CASSFGTSWQYF. The CDR3 nucleotides are TGTGCCAGCAGCTTCGGGACTAGCTGGCAGTATTTT.

This rearrangement joins TRBV7-9 to TRBJ1-1; D unclear. In germline, CDR1 is SEHNR, CDR2 FQNEAQ (reference sequence). Trimming removed 1 base from V and 0 bases from J, with 9 bases in between. There are 15 residues in the CDR3. The CDR3 spells CASSLVAAMNTEAFF. In DNA form, the CDR3 reads TGTGCCAGCAGCTTAGTGGCAGCTATGAACACTGAAGCTTTCTTT.

J is TRBJ2-5 and V is TRBV5-1; D might be TRBD2 (5 bases). The J call may be mistaken, given a closer DNA end match to TRBJ2-7. This CDR3 has 16 amino acids. Germline V CDR1 and CDR2: SGHRS, YFSETQ. As DNA, the CDR3 is TGCGCCAGCAGCTTCTTGGTCGGGGAGCCCATCTACGAGCAGTACTTC. Its translation is CASSFLVGEPIYEQYF.

This clonotype has more than one count but fewer than ten. This rearrangement joins TRBV20-1 to TRBJ2-1; 8 bases agree with TRBD2. The ends lost 0 bases at V and 6 bases at J; junction bases unmatched: 4. The length of the CDR3 is 14 residues. Germline loops: CDR1 DFQATT, CDR2 SNEGSKA (reference sequence). The CDR3 nucleotides are TGCAGTGCTAGAGATCAGGCGGGAGGCAATGAGCAGTTCTTC. Translated: CSARDQAGGNEQFF.

V and J are TRBV20-1 and TRBJ2-2; 7 nucleotides match TRBD1. The CDR3 loop spans 15 amino acids. Trimming cost V 3 bases and J 5 bases; bases outside gene matches: 9. The germline V gene has CDR1 DFQATT and CDR2 SNEGSKA (reference sequence). CDR3 in DNA: TGCAGTGCTAGGTTTACCGGGACAGAGACCGGGGAGCTGTTTTTT. Translating gives CSARFTGTETGELFF.

The rearrangement uses TRBV5-1 and TRBJ2-5; TRBD2 matches at 11 bases. The end of the DNA aligns better with TRBJ2-7, so the J call may be wrong. CDR3 length: 15 residues. The germline V gene has CDR1 SGHRS and CDR2 YFSETQ. CDR3 region: CASSTSGGGSYEQYF. The DNA for the CDR3 is TGCGCCAGCAGCACTAGCGGGGGAGGCTCCTACGAGCAGTACTTC.

This clonotype has just a few counts. The gene calls are TRBV2 and TRBJ2-1; D is uncertain. V was trimmed by 6 bases and J by 4 bases, leaving 16 bases between them. Germline-derived CDR1 and CDR2 are SNHLY and FYNNEI. The CDR3 length is 15 residues. The CDR3 nucleotides are TGTGCCAGCAGCCTGAACGAAGCGAGATACAATGAGCAGTTCTTC. This encodes CASSLNEARYNEQFF.

The chain recombines TRBV28 with TRBJ2-7, with TRBD1 identical over 7 bases. V was pared by 1 base and J by 0 bases, with 3 bases of the junction left unmatched. Germline-derived CDR1 and CDR2 are MDHEN and SYDVKM. This CDR3 is built from 15 residues. This CDR3 reads CASSLSDRFSYEQYF. The DNA for the CDR3 is TGTGCCAGCAGTTTATCGGACAGGTTCTCCTACGAGCAGTACTTC. Full variable domain (rest looked up from reference TRBV28 and TRBJ2-7): DVKVTQSSRYLVKRTGEKVFLECVQDMDHENMFWYRQDPGLGLRLIYFSYDVKMKEKGDIPEGYSVSREKKERFSLILESASTNQTSMYLCASSLSDRFSYEQYFGPGTRLTVT.

This clonotype came up many times. The V gene is TRBV29-1, the J gene TRBJ2-1; D unclear. This CDR3 spans 13 amino acids. The V end was cut by 2 bases, the J end by 4 bases, with 9 bases between. In germline, CDR1 is SQVTM, CDR2 ANQGSEA. CDR3 protein: CSVESGIYNEQFF. The CDR3 DNA reads TGCAGCGTTGAATCTGGCATATACAATGAGCAGTTCTTC.

V gene TRBV6-5 combines with J gene TRBJ2-1; TRBD1 is a possible D gene (5 bases). The CDR3 runs to 15 residues. Trimming cost V 11 bases and J 0 bases, with 17 bases left between them. Germline V gene lookup returns CDR1 MNHEY and CDR2 SVGAGI. CDR3 coding DNA: TGTGCCGACAAGAAGGGGAACAGCTCCTACAATGAGCAGTTCTTC. Its protein product is CADKKGNSSYNEQFF.

The chain couples TRBV5-1 to TRBJ2-1; D remains ambiguous. The V gene's germline CDR1 is SGHRS and CDR2 YFSETQ. This CDR3 comprises 11 residues. Trimming left V 2 bases short and J 9 bases short, with 6 bases between. CDR3 coding DNA: TGCGCCAGCAGCTTTGCGTCTGAGCAGTTCTTC. This sequence encodes CASSFASEQFF.

The rearrangement uses TRBV7-9 and TRBJ2-4; D ambiguous. The V gene's germline CDR1 is SEHNR and CDR2 FQNEAQ (reference sequence). The germline V and J ends were trimmed by 5 bases and 1 base, with 12 bases remaining between them. The CDR3 sequence is 15 residues long. The chain's CDR3 is CASSPVSHAKNIQYF. In nucleotides, the CDR3 is TGTGCCAGCAGCCCGGTTAGCCATGCCAAAAACATTCAGTACTTC.

J is TRBJ2-7 and V is TRBV7-2; 9 positions agree with TRBD1. This CDR3 spans 13 amino acids. The V gene end was trimmed by 5 bases and the J gene end by 6 bases; junction bases not matched to a gene: 5. Germline CDR1 SGHTA, CDR2 FQGNSA. The CDR3 loop reads CASSRRQGGEQYF. CDR3 DNA sequence: TGTGCCAGCAGCCGGAGACAGGGGGGCGAGCAGTACTTC.